A single sample is the source of the 5 T cell receptor beta chains below, sequenced in a study of blood T cell repertoires in COVID-19. Assay used: immunoSEQ multiplex PCR; TCRdb lists only in-frame clones, some missing. This table holds about 310,000 clones, 75% to 90% found once. Sequencing input: peripheral blood. These receptors originate from a man in his late teens or twenties with active or convalescent COVID-19.

The chain links TRBV15 to TRBJ2-3; 8 bases match TRBD1. Germline V gene lookup returns CDR1 LNHNV and CDR2 YYDKDF (reference sequence). Unmatched junction bases numbered 15, after V lost 5 bases and J lost 8 bases. The CDR3 runs 16 residues. CDR3 DNA sequence: TGTGCCACCAGCGGGCCAGGGGGCGCGAAGTTGGCTACGCAGTATTTT. It is translated as CATSGPGGAKLATQYF.

V gene TRBV5-1 combines with J gene TRBJ2-7; 9 bases agree with TRBD1. CDR3 size: 16 residues. CDR1 is SGHRS, CDR2 YFSETQ, per germline. The V and J ends lost 0 bases and 2 bases, in that order; junction bases with no gene match: 6. The CDR3 bases are TGCGCCAGCAGCTTGGGGGGGACAGGGTACACCTACGAGCAGTACTTC. It yields the protein CASSLGGTGYTYEQYF.

The V call is TRBV10-2, the J call TRBJ1-2; perhaps TRBD1 as D (5 bases). The germline V gene has CDR1 WSHSY and CDR2 SAAADI. The germline V and J ends were trimmed by 9 bases and 4 bases, with 12 bases remaining between them. This CDR3 spans 12 amino acids. The chain's CDR3 is CASGTEGYGYTF. DNA for the CDR3: TGCGCCAGTGGGACGGAGGGCTATGGCTACACCTTC.

The V gene is TRBV5-8, the J gene TRBJ2-5; D possibly corresponds to TRBD2 (5 bases). The CDR3 length is 14 residues. V was pared by 4 bases and J by 5 bases, with 15 bases between. Germline loops: CDR1 SGHTS, CDR2 YDEGEE. CDR3 region: CASSPRGPQETQYF. DNA of the CDR3: TGTGCCAGCAGCCCCCGGGGTCCCCAGGAGACCCAGTACTTC.

The rearrangement joins TRBV7-8 to TRBJ1-3; D is unclear. The CDR3 totals 13 residues. With 1 base removed from V and 8 bases from J, the gap between germline ends came to 9 bases. Germline loops: CDR1 SGHVS, CDR2 FQNEAQ. The CDR3: CASSLEYTDTIYF. The CDR3 bases are TGTGCCAGCAGCTTAGAGTATACAGACACCATATATTTT.